Listed below are T cell receptor beta chains from one sample, sequenced in a study of shared clonotypes between healthy human individuals. The repertoire was sequenced with immunoSEQ multiplex PCR; TCRdb's copy has only in-frame clones and lacks some. This table has a few million clones, 85% to 95% appearing once. Source material: naive CD4+ T cells from PBMCs. The receptors were gathered from a man between 18 and 29 years old in good health. Some clones in this sample may be carry-over from other donors' samples. The CDR3 runs from the conserved cysteine through the conserved F or W. The D gene is left open where the match is weak. The listing skips clone size in some rows; elsewhere it reads once, few, many or a size class.

abundance,j_gene,d_gene,v_gene,CDR3nt,CDR3aa
NA,TRBJ1-1,NA,TRBV5-1,TGCGCCAGCAGCCCGCTTTTGGGGGGGGAGACAGGAGCTTTCTTT,CASSPLLGGETGAFF
once,TRBJ2-1,TRBD2,TRBV28,TGTGCCAGCACCCTAAGCCCTCCCGGACTAGTCTTGTTCTTC,CASTLSPPGLVLFF
NA,TRBJ2-5,NA,TRBV7-2,TGTGCCAGCAGCTTAATAGCGGCTCAAGAGACCCAGTACTTC,CASSLIAAQETQYF
NA,TRBJ2-7,TRBD1,TRBV5-1,TGCGCCAGCAGCGGGGACAGGGGACACGAGCAGTACTTC,CASSGDRGHEQYF
NA,TRBJ1-4,NA,TRBV28,TGTGCCAGCAGCCAGACAGGCAGGGAAAAACTGTTTTTT,CASSQTGREKLFF
NA,TRBJ2-3,NA,TRBV7-3,TGTGCCAGCAGCTTAGGGTCAGGGCAGGACACAGATACGCAGTATTTT,CASSLGSGQDTDTQYF
once,TRBJ1-1,NA,TRBV5-1,TGCGCCAGCAGCTTGGTCGCGGATCCGAACACTGAAGCTTTCTTT,CASSLVADPNTEAFF
NA,TRBJ2-1,TRBD2,TRBV4-1,TGCGCCAGCAGCCAAGATAGGTCTAGCGGGAGGGCCCTCAATGAGCAGTTCTTC,CASSQDRSSGRALNEQFF
NA,TRBJ2-1,NA,TRBV19,TGTGCCAGTAGTATTGGCCAGAACAATGAGCAGTTCTTC,CASSIGQNNEQFF
NA,TRBJ1-5,TRBD1,TRBV4-2,TGTGCCAGCAGCAAAGGCGGGACAGGGGATAATCAGCCCCAGCATTTT,CASSKGGTGDNQPQHF
NA,TRBJ1-5,NA,TRBV7-6,TGTGCCAGCAGCTTAGGTCCCTTTCGACAGACGAATCAGCCCCAGCATTTT,CASSLGPFRQTNQPQHF
NA,TRBJ1-1,TRBD1,TRBV7-9,TGTGCCAGCAGCTCGCCGGGACAGGGTACGGTGAACACTGAAGCTTTCTTT,CASSSPGQGTVNTEAFF
NA,TRBJ1-1,NA,TRBV5-1,TGCGCCAGCAGCTTCCAAGCGTCCGGGAACACTGAAGCTTTCTTT,CASSFQASGNTEAFF
NA,TRBJ2-7,TRBD2,TRBV6-5,TGTGCCAGCAAATCCGGGACTAGCGGGGCTTACGAGCAGTACTTC,CASKSGTSGAYEQYF
NA,TRBJ2-7,NA,TRBV5-1,TGCGCCAGCAGCTTGGGGGGGTCAACCTACGAGCAGTACTTC,CASSLGGSTYEQYF
NA,TRBJ2-7,TRBD1,TRBV2,TGTGCCAGCTCCGGGACAGCGACCTACGAGCAGTACTTC,CASSGTATYEQYF
NA,TRBJ1-2,NA,TRBV18,TGTGCCAGCTCGCCGGGGGGAGAAAACTATGGCTACACCTTC,CASSPGGENYGYTF
NA,TRBJ2-1,NA,TRBV11-2,TGTGCCAGCAGCCCCGGCACTCCCTTTGTAGTCAATGAGCAGTTCTTC,CASSPGTPFVVNEQFF
NA,TRBJ2-1,TRBD1,TRBV4-1,TGCGCCAGCAGTTCCGACAGGGGACAAATGTCCCTAAACAATGAGCAGTTCTTC,CASSSDRGQMSLNNEQFF
NA,TRBJ2-1,NA,TRBV29-1,TGCAGCGTTGACCTCATAAGTGGGCGGGGAGCCGGTGAGCAGTTCTTC,CSVDLISGRGAGEQFF
NA,TRBJ2-3,TRBD2,TRBV5-1,TGCGCCAGCAGCCGGACTAGCGGGAGTCTTGGAGATACGCAGTATTTT,CASSRTSGSLGDTQYF
NA,TRBJ2-2,NA,TRBV5-6,TGTGCCAGCAGTTACAACACCGGGGAGCTGTTTTTT,CASSYNTGELFF
NA,TRBJ2-1,TRBD2,TRBV11-2,TGTGCCAGCAGCCGCCGTAGTGCGGGAGGGCCCGGCTCCTACAATGAGCAGTTCTTC,CASSRRSAGGPGSYNEQFF
NA,TRBJ2-3,TRBD2,TRBV7-8,TGTGCCAGCAGCCTCGGTACTAGCGGGAATGTAGATACGCAGTATTTT,CASSLGTSGNVDTQYF
once,TRBJ1-6,TRBD1,TRBV30,TGTGCCTGGAGCCCGGCAGGGGGTTATTCACCCCTCCACTTT,CAWSPAGGYSPLHF
NA,TRBJ2-1,NA,TRBV5-6,TGTGCCAGCAGCTTGGAGGATGAGCAGTTCTTC,CASSLEDEQFF
NA,TRBJ1-2,TRBD1,TRBV7-2,TGTGCCAGCAGCTCAGACCCGTTTCAGGGGGCTGGCTACACCTTC,CASSSDPFQGAGYTF
few,TRBJ1-5,NA,TRBV28,TGTGCCAGCAGTTCGGGTAGCAATCAGCCCCAGCATTTT,CASSSGSNQPQHF
once,TRBJ2-1,TRBD2,TRBV5-4,TGTGCCAGCAGCTTAAGGCTAGCGGGAGAGAAAACACCCTTCTTC,CASSLRLAGEKTPFF
once,TRBJ1-5,TRBD1,TRBV28,TGTGCCAGCAGCCTCGGACAGGGTCATCAGCCCCAGCATTTT,CASSLGQGHQPQHF
NA,TRBJ2-2,TRBD2,TRBV27,TGTGCCAGCAGGACTAGCGGGAGGTCCGCCGGGGAGCTGTTTTTT,CASRTSGRSAGELFF
NA,TRBJ2-3,NA,TRBV9,TGTGCCAGCAGCGTAGGTGACTTCAGAACAGATACGCAGTATTTT,CASSVGDFRTDTQYF
NA,TRBJ1-5,NA,TRBV28,TGTGCCAGCACCGGGGGGGATCAGCCCCAGCATTTT,CASTGGDQPQHF
NA,TRBJ2-3,TRBD2,TRBV6-5,TGTGCCAGCAGCAAGAGACTAGCGGTAGATACGCAGTATTTT,CASSKRLAVDTQYF
NA,TRBJ1-1,NA,TRBV5-1,TGCGCCAGCAGAGAACAGGGTCAGAACACTGAAGCTTTCTTT,CASREQGQNTEAFF
NA,TRBJ1-3,NA,TRBV7-9,TGTGCCAGCAGCTCGCTGAGCGTATACTCTGGAAACACCATATATTTT,CASSSLSVYSGNTIYF
NA,TRBJ2-2,TRBD1,TRBV5-1,TGCGCCAGCAGCTTGGCCGCGAGACAGGGGGACACCGGGGAGCTGTTTTTT,CASSLAARQGDTGELFF
once,TRBJ1-4,NA,TRBV7-8,TGTGCCAGCAGCAGCCGGCCAGGGTTAAAACTGTTTTTT,CASSSRPGLKLFF
once,TRBJ2-1,NA,TRBV2,TGTGCCAGCAGTGATGTGGGAGGATTTGGAAATGAGCAGTTCTTC,CASSDVGGFGNEQFF
once,TRBJ2-7,NA,TRBV28,TGTGCCAGCAGGACTCAGGGGGGTCTTAACGAGCAGTACTTC,CASRTQGGLNEQYF
NA,TRBJ2-7,TRBD1,TRBV9,TGTGCCAGCAGCGTAGCAGGGACAGGTTCCTACGAGCAGTACTTC,CASSVAGTGSYEQYF
NA,TRBJ2-7,TRBD2,TRBV5-1,TGCGCCAGCAGCTACGGGACTAGCGGGAGTGACGAGCAGTACTTC,CASSYGTSGSDEQYF
NA,TRBJ2-7,TRBD1,TRBV7-2,TGTGCCAGCAGCCCGGGACAGACGACCTACGAGCAGTACTTC,CASSPGQTTYEQYF
NA,TRBJ2-5,TRBD2,TRBV29-1,TGCAGCGTTGAAGGGCCGCGGGAGGTCACCCAGTACTTC,CSVEGPREVTQYF
once,TRBJ2-7,TRBD2,TRBV5-1,TGCGCCAGCAGCTTTAGCGGGGGGACCTACGAGCAGTACTTC,CASSFSGGTYEQYF
NA,TRBJ1-5,NA,TRBV4-1,TGCGCCAGCAGCCAAGCTCAGGGGAATCAGCCCCAGCATTTT,CASSQAQGNQPQHF
once,TRBJ1-4,TRBD1,TRBV29-1,TGCAGCGTTGACCAGGGGGCGGATGAAAAACTGTTTTTT,CSVDQGADEKLFF
NA,TRBJ2-1,NA,TRBV6-5,TGTGCCAGCAGTTTCCGGATAAGCGGCTACAATGAGCAGTTCTTC,CASSFRISGYNEQFF
NA,TRBJ2-7,TRBD1,TRBV5-8,TGTGCCAGCAGTCATACGCGGACAGGGGGCGGGGAGCAGTACTTC,CASSHTRTGGGEQYF
once,TRBJ2-3,NA,TRBV7-3,TGTGCCAGCAGCTCCCGCCGTGATACGCAGTATTTT,CASSSRRDTQYF
NA,TRBJ1-3,TRBD1,TRBV15,TGTGCCACCAGCAGAGATTGGTCAGGGGGGGGAAACACCATATATTTT,CATSRDWSGGGNTIYF
NA,TRBJ1-5,NA,TRBV29-1,TGCAGCGGGACGTGGCCCAATCAGCCCCAGCATTTT,CSGTWPNQPQHF
NA,TRBJ2-3,NA,TRBV18,TGTGCCAGCTCACCCGCAGCGTCGGATACGCAGTATTTT,CASSPAASDTQYF
NA,TRBJ1-1,NA,TRBV2,TGTGCCAGCATGTTGGGGGGCTCCATGAACACTGAAGCTTTCTTT,CASMLGGSMNTEAFF
NA,TRBJ2-2,NA,TRBV5-4,TGTGCCAGCAGCCAGAAAGAAAGAAACACCGGGGAGCTGTTTTTT,CASSQKERNTGELFF
NA,TRBJ1-6,NA,TRBV4-2,TGTGCCAGCAGCCAAGTCCCCTGGGGGGGTTCACCCCTCCACTTT,CASSQVPWGGSPLHF
NA,TRBJ2-5,TRBD1,TRBV6-6,TGTGCCAGCAGTTACTCGCCAGTAAGGGGGCGAGAGACCCAGTACTTC,CASSYSPVRGRETQYF